The sequence of this T cell receptor (beta chain) was determined in a study of identical twins. Study-wide points: Sharing of beta out-of-frame sequences by twins showed a weaker excess. Insertion counts were lower in abundant cord blood beta clonotypes, a trend that memory repertoires did not show.

The V gene's germline CDR1 is SGHRS and CDR2 YFSETQ. The ends lost 4 bases at V and 8 bases at J; junction bases unmatched: 7. The CDR3 is made up of 14 amino acids. There were only healthy Caucasians among the donors. The cDNA had a unique molecular identifier and a template-switch universal primer site. One entry per CDR3 protein, called by TCRdb with MiXCR from the 5' RACE reads. The sample has 250,000 or so distinct CDR3 sequences, approximately 8.3% seen once. This clonotype was detected many times. The antigen remains unidentified. This sample also belongs to another study, concerning yellow fever vaccine responses in identical twins.

Material for sequencing was CD8+ T cells sorted from blood. The V call is TRBV5-1, the J call TRBJ2-1, with TRBD1 identical over 9 bases. The receptor's source is a woman between 18 and 29 years old in good health. The CDR3 DNA sequence: TGCGCCAGCAGCATGGGACAGGGCTGGGATGAGCAGTTCTTC. It specifies CASSMGQGWDEQFF.